Each of the 6 T cell receptor beta chains below was sequenced from the same sample in a study of CD8 T cells in Susac syndrome. A quantity of roughly 0.5 to 1 ug RNA underwent reverse transcription using random hexamers. A single record per CDR3 protein comes from TCRdb applying MiXCR to the immunoSEQ multiplex PCR reads. The sample lists 150,000 or so distinct CDR3 sequences; about 92% were seen once. The material sequenced was CD4+ T cells from PBMCs. These TCRs come from a human donor in good health.

This clonotype appeared once. This chain connects TRBV4-1 to TRBJ2-5, with TRBD1 matching 8 bases. The J segment lost 3 bases and the V segment lost 4 bases, leaving 7 bases of the junction unmatched. The germline gives CDR1 MGHRA, CDR2 YSYEKL. This CDR3 has 15 amino acids. This chain's CDR3 is CASSPRQGRKETQYF. DNA for the CDR3: TGCGCCAGCAGCCCTAGACAGGGGAGGAAAGAGACCCAGTACTTC.

This chain links TRBV20-1 with TRBJ2-4; D gene unclear. V lost 3 bases, J lost 5 bases, and 14 bases lay in between. Per germline, CDR1 DFQATT and CDR2 SNEGSKA (reference sequence). The CDR3 has 14 residues. In nucleotides, the CDR3 is TGCAGTGCTAGTGGGGTCCTTAACGAAAACATTCAGTACTTC. Translating gives CSASGVLNENIQYF.

The V call is TRBV15, the J call TRBJ2-7; 8 bases match TRBD1. The CDR3 totals 15 residues. Germline V CDR1 and CDR2: LNHNV, YYDKDF (reference sequence). Trimming took 3 bases from V and 2 from J; bases not matched to a gene: 6. The CDR3 here is CATSRRTGTAYEQYF. In nucleotides, the CDR3 is TGTGCCACCAGCAGGAGGACAGGGACAGCCTACGAGCAGTACTTC.

This sequence joins TRBV7-2 and TRBJ1-2; D unresolved. V lost 0 bases, J lost 8 bases, and 10 bases lay in between. The length of the CDR3 is 13 residues. CDR1 is SGHTA, CDR2 FQGNSA, per germline. CDR3 sequence: CASSLAEARGYTF. CDR3 nucleotide sequence: TGTGCCAGCAGCTTAGCAGAAGCGCGAGGCTACACCTTC.

This clonotype was picked up one time. The CDR3 spells CASSPRAGEKTQYF. CDR3 nucleotide sequence: TGTGCCAGCTCACCACGAGCGGGGGAAAAGACCCAGTACTTC. This sequence joins TRBV18 and TRBJ2-5, with 8 bases that match TRBD2. CDR3 length: 14 amino acids. With 1 base clipped from V and 6 bases from J, the junction kept 4 bases outside the gene matches. CDR1 is KGHSH, CDR2 LQKENI, per germline.

This clonotype was observed once. The chain uses TRBV14 and TRBJ1-5, with D unclear. The CDR3 is made up of 12 amino acids. Germline CDR1 SGHDN, CDR2 FVKESK. Trimming shortened V by 0 bases and J by 9 bases, and 6 bases separated the two germline ends. The chain's CDR3 is CASSQEGGPQHF. In nucleotides, the CDR3 is TGTGCCAGCAGCCAAGAGGGCGGGCCCCAGCATTTT.